These 2 T cell receptor beta chains came from one sample sequenced in a study of tumor and adjacent non-tumor tissue in lung cancer. TCRbeta libraries were built with three rounds of nested PCR, modified from ARM-PCR. TCRdb passed the multiplex PCR reads through MiXCR, listing each CDR3 protein once. The data hold about 100,000 distinct CDR3 sequences, with 60% to 80% observed a single time. The template was RNA from unsorted bulk tissue. This non-tumor lung sample came from over 3 cm beyond the tumor edge. Sequenced input: distant non-tumor lung tissue. These receptor sequences come from a man younger than 40 with non-small cell lung cancer.

Worth noting for this clonotype: Just one base apart from a much larger clone, this may be a read error. V usage is TRBV24-1 and J usage is TRBJ2-1; 7 nucleotides line up with TRBD1. Germline CDR1 and CDR2: KGHDR and SFDVKD. This CDR3 has 16 amino acids. V lost 4 bases to trimming and J lost 8 bases; unmatched junction nucleotides: 13. Here the CDR3 reads CATSDLRGEGADEQFF. As DNA, the CDR3 is TGTGCCACCAGTGACCTCCGGGGAGAGGGGGCCGATGAGCAGTTCTTC.

A remark on this clonotype: Given a much more abundant clone one base away, this may be a read error. The gene calls are TRBV7-8 and TRBJ1-1, with D possibly matching TRBD1 (6 bases). The CDR3 length is 13 residues. Germline V gives CDR1 SGHVS, CDR2 FQNEAQ. V lost 9 bases to trimming and J lost 3 bases, with 14 bases between them. The CDR3 reads CARSPTGHTEAFF. CDR3 nucleotides: TGTGCCAGAAGCCCCACAGGGCACACTGAAGCTTTCTTT.